Shown below are 21 T cell receptor beta chains from a single sample sequenced in a study of blood T cell repertoires in COVID-19. The method was immunoSEQ multiplex PCR; TCRdb's version includes in-frame clones alone and lacks a portion of them. The table lists under 200,000 clones, around nine tenths of them singletons. The sample was peripheral blood. The receptors stem from a man aged 40-50 years with active or convalescent COVID-19.

V gene TRBV11-2 combines with J gene TRBJ1-2, with TRBD1 matching 9 bases. Looked up from germline, CDR1 is SGHAT and CDR2 is FQNNGV. Trimming removed 4 bases from V and 14 bases from J; junction bases left unmatched: 14. The CDR3 sequence is 14 residues long. As DNA, the CDR3 is TGTGCCAGCAGCTCTACCGGGACAGGGAACCCTCCTACCTTC. Translated, it gives CASSSTGTGNPPTF.

The gene calls are TRBV19 and TRBJ1-5, with 7 bases aligning to TRBD1. The CDR3 runs to 17 residues. Germline V gives CDR1 LNHDA, CDR2 SQIVND (reference sequence). V shed 5 bases, J shed 0 bases, and the junction held 10 bases outside the gene matches. For the CDR3, the DNA is TGTGCCAGTAGTTACGGGACAGCTTCTTATAGCAATCAGCCCCAGCATTTT. Translating it yields CASSYGTASYSNQPQHF.

The rearrangement uses TRBV6-5 and TRBJ1-5, with a weak D call TRBD1 (5 bases). CDR1 is MNHEY and CDR2 is SVGAGI in the germline V gene. V was trimmed by 11 bases and J by 2 bases, leaving 10 bases between them. CDR3 length: 12 residues. The CDR3 coding sequence is TGTGCCGCCGGGGGTGGCAATCAGCCCCAGCATTTT. Translated: CAAGGGNQPQHF.

The chain links TRBV18 to TRBJ2-1; 7 bases agree with TRBD1. The V gene's germline CDR1 is KGHSH and CDR2 LQKENI. The V segment lost 3 bases and the J segment 3 bases; nucleotides outside the gene matches: 2. The CDR3 extends over 14 amino acids. The CDR3 DNA reads TGTGCCAGCTCACCGGACAGGAACTACAATGAGCAGTTCTTC. This gives the protein CASSPDRNYNEQFF.

The chain combines TRBV7-8 with TRBJ1-3, with 9 bases lining up with TRBD1. V lost 4 bases, J lost 0 bases, and 1 base stayed unmatched. CDR1 is SGHVS, CDR2 FQNEAQ, per germline. The CDR3 length is 15 residues. CDR3 loop: CASSWDRVSGNTIYF. The CDR3 coding sequence is TGTGCCAGCAGCTGGGACAGGGTCTCTGGAAACACCATATATTTT.

This clone was found a few times. This rearrangement joins TRBV24-1 to TRBJ2-7, with unresolved D. The CDR3 has 12 amino acids. V was shortened by 5 bases and J by 4 bases, with 8 bases between the two germline ends. The germline V gene has CDR1 KGHDR and CDR2 SFDVKD. As DNA, the CDR3 is TGTGCCACCAGTGTGACGGGTTACGAGCAGTACTTC. Its translation is CATSVTGYEQYF.

This chain joins TRBV25-1 and TRBJ1-4; perhaps TRBD1 as D (5 bases). CDR3 length: 16 residues. Germline V gene data show CDR1 as MGHDK and CDR2 as SYGVNS. Trimming shortened V by 4 bases and J by 6 bases, and 18 bases separated the two germline ends. The CDR3 region is CASSATIHGHHEKLFF. The DNA of the CDR3 is TGTGCCAGCAGTGCAACTATTCACGGACACCATGAAAAACTGTTTTTT.

The chain recombines TRBV19 with TRBJ2-7; 8 bases align to TRBD1. Germline-derived CDR1 and CDR2 are LNHDA and SQIVND (reference sequence). V was clipped by 6 bases and J by 7 bases; unmatched bases: 5. This CDR3 has 12 residues. The CDR3 DNA follows: TGTGCCAGTAGCATACAGGGGGATGAGCAGTACTTC. Translated, it gives CASSIQGDEQYF.

This chain links TRBV7-8 with TRBJ2-5, with D possibly TRBD1 on 5 matching bases. In germline, CDR1 is SGHVS, CDR2 FQNEAQ. This CDR3 region has 15 residues. With 5 bases removed from V and 9 bases from J, the gap between germline ends came to 22 bases. The CDR3 here is CASSRTRQGPMPQYF. In nucleotides, the CDR3 is TGTGCCAGCAGCCGCACCCGGCAGGGTCCGATGCCCCAGTACTTC.

This clone appeared a single time. The chain combines TRBV11-3 with TRBJ2-7; 10 positions match TRBD1. Germline V gene data show CDR1 as SGHNT and CDR2 as YENEEA. J gave up 3 bases and V 4 bases, and 9 bases lay outside the gene matches. CDR3 length: 16 amino acids. CDR3 loop: CASSWMGQGLRYEQYF. Written as DNA, the CDR3 is TGTGCCAGCAGCTGGATGGGACAGGGGTTGCGCTACGAGCAGTACTTC.

The rearrangement links TRBV19 to TRBJ2-7, with 11 nucleotides matching TRBD2. V shed 4 bases, J shed 2 bases, and the junction held 4 bases outside the gene matches. The CDR3 totals 15 residues. Germline values: CDR1 LNHDA, CDR2 SQIVND (reference sequence). The CDR3 DNA is TGTGCCAGTAGTACCCTAGCGGGAGGAACCTACGAGCAGTACTTC. Protein: CASSTLAGGTYEQYF.

This clone appeared once. The chain combines TRBV4-3 with TRBJ1-2; weak D call: TRBD1 (5 bases). The CDR3 extends over 15 amino acids. Per germline, CDR1 LGHNA and CDR2 YSLEER. The ends were cut back, 1 base at V and 8 bases at J, with 17 bases in the middle. The CDR3 DNA sequence: TGCGCCAGCAGCCAAGGAGACAGCCTAGGCGAGGGCTACACCTTC. Encoded protein: CASSQGDSLGEGYTF.

This clone came up a few times. This chain joins TRBV29-1 and TRBJ1-1, with D possibly matching TRBD1 (6 bases). The CDR3 runs 11 residues. V shed 3 bases and J shed 10 bases, with 12 bases lying between them. Germline V gene data show CDR1 as SQVTM and CDR2 as ANQGSEA. In nucleotides, the CDR3 is TGCAGCGTTGACAGGGGAGGGACAGCTTTCTTT. It codes for CSVDRGGTAFF.

This clone was recorded once. The chain carries TRBV5-1 and TRBJ1-6; D gene uncertain. The germline V gene encodes CDR1 SGHRS and CDR2 YFSETQ. V lost 1 base to trimming and J lost 6 bases, with 14 bases between them. This CDR3 spans 16 amino acids. The CDR3 sequence: CASSLSAVTVNSPLHF. Written as DNA, the CDR3 is TGCGCCAGCAGCTTGTCTGCAGTAACCGTTAATTCACCCCTCCACTTT.

In DNA form, the CDR3 reads TGTGCCAGCGAACTCGGGATGAATGAGCAGTTCTTC. It is translated as CASELGMNEQFF. The gene calls are TRBV28 and TRBJ2-1, with D possibly TRBD2 on 5 matching bases. Germline V gives CDR1 MDHEN, CDR2 SYDVKM. The V and J ends lost 8 bases and 7 bases respectively, with 12 bases between them. The CDR3 has 12 residues.

The genes are TRBV9 and TRBJ1-3; TRBD1 is a possible D gene (5 bases). This CDR3 comprises 17 residues. Germline CDR1 is SGDLS and CDR2 is YYNGEE. Trimming removed 0 bases at V and 0 bases at J, with 13 bases between. The CDR3 here is CASSVALGQNSGNTIYF. The CDR3 DNA is TGTGCCAGCAGCGTAGCGTTGGGGCAAAACTCTGGAAACACCATATATTTT.

This clone was seen a few times. The chain carries TRBV7-9 and TRBJ2-2, with 11 bases lining up with TRBD1. This CDR3 is built from 16 residues. Germline CDR1 and CDR2: SEHNR and FQNEAQ (reference sequence). Trimming removed 3 bases from V and 5 bases from J; junction bases left unmatched: 5. Here the CDR3 DNA reads TGTGCCAGCAGCTTTTTCCGGGACAGGGGGACCGGGGAGCTGTTTTTT. Protein sequence: CASSFFRDRGTGELFF.

Only a few counts were recorded for this clone. The V and J genes are TRBV4-3 and TRBJ2-3, with 7 nucleotides matching TRBD2. J lost 1 base, V lost 0 bases, and 1 base had no gene match. Germline V gene data show CDR1 as LGHNA and CDR2 as YSLEER. The CDR3 is 15 amino acids. The DNA of the CDR3 is TGCGCCAGCAGCCAAGATGCGGGGGGCACAGATACGCAGTATTTT. This translates into CASSQDAGGTDTQYF.

V gene TRBV9 combines with J gene TRBJ1-3; unclear D gene. The CDR3 length is 15 residues. Germline V gives CDR1 SGDLS, CDR2 YYNGEE. V was cut by 4 bases and J by 1 base, with 12 bases left in between. The DNA for the CDR3 is TGTGCCAGCAGCCCGGGAGGAGGGTCTGGAAACACCATATATTTT. Protein: CASSPGGGSGNTIYF.

The chain employs TRBV6-5 and TRBJ2-1; 7 bases map to TRBD1. J lost 2 bases, V lost 4 bases, and 5 bases had no gene match. The CDR3 covers 15 residues. The germline V gene has CDR1 MNHEY and CDR2 SVGAGI. For the CDR3, the DNA is TGTGCCAGCAGTTTAGGACAGGTGACCTACAATGAGCAGTTCTTC. The encoded protein is CASSLGQVTYNEQFF.

This clone showed up just once. The chain links TRBV28 to TRBJ1-4; 8 nucleotides align to TRBD1. The length of the CDR3 is 18 residues. The J segment lost 4 bases and the V segment lost 4 bases, leaving 14 bases of the junction unmatched. Per the germline V gene, CDR1 is MDHEN and CDR2 is SYDVKM. CDR3 sequence reads: CASSSSPNRGVYNEKLFF. The CDR3 coding sequence is TGTGCCAGCAGTTCATCTCCGAACAGGGGGGTCTATAATGAAAAACTGTTTTTT.